This T cell receptor (beta chain) was documented in a study of blood T cell repertoires in COVID-19 (dated by TCRdb to the early 2020s). At the level of the whole study: Samples from collaborators originated in the United States, Italy and Spain and spanned both the acute and convalescent phases of COVID-19. The prospective study material was composed of cDNA or gDNA derived from T cells, B-cell-depleted T cells, or PBMCs. Deeply sampled blood TCRbeta repertoires from subjects exposed to, actively infected with, or recovered from COVID-19 were included in the dataset. The repertoires were released in a freely available public database meant as a resource for research on the immune response to SARS-CoV-2. The samples were drawn from the first 160 participants of the ongoing ImmuneRACE study and from over 950 subjects provided by 6 global collaborators. A de-identified subject ID, COVID-19 status, age in years and sex were almost always included in the sample metadata. Where HLA class I and class II types were available, the types were taken from metadata supplied by the sample provider, not from assay-based typing.

In the case of this clone: What this receptor recognizes is not known. There are no base qualities to consult, and no much larger clone falls within one base.

Here is what the overall study found, with its caveats: How much clinical and demographic metadata was included differed by source and by participant, and the metadata was provided uncurated.

The immunoSEQ Assay, a bias-controlled multiplex PCR, was used to amplify TCRbeta CDR3 regions from genomic DNA. On the study's bioinformatics: Nucleated cell counts per sample were estimated from amplification of reference gene primers within the assay. To quantify the absolute abundance of each unique TCRbeta CDR3 rearrangement, sequence reads were collapsed and filtered. For each sample, productive Simpson clonality was calculated as the square root of Simpson's diversity index over productive rearrangements. TCRdb provides this immuneACCESS table in a form limited to in-frame rearrangements. Some clones are lacking; in checked studies, under half of them reflect an unresolved V gene, and why the rest are absent is not known. V, J and clone size were drawn from that table, and D and trimming were deduced from the DNA. The sample records fewer than 25,000 clones, approximately 94% of which are singletons. The ten top clones hold around 8% of the sample.

Per the germline V gene, MNHNS is the CDR1 and SASEGT is the CDR2. The cysteine opens and the phenylalanine closes a CDR3 of 17 amino acids. The CDR3 DNA has 51 bases and is translated from base 1. Germline trimming: 4 bases from V, 5 bases from J; junction bases outside gene matches: 15. Each collaborating institution followed its own protocols to collect whole blood in K2EDTA tubes. Collaborator samples were shipped for TCRbeta analysis as frozen whole blood, isolated PBMCs, or DNA extracted from either sample type. This TCR came from a human donor in a cohort sampled during active COVID-19. Recombination linked TRBV6-1 to TRBJ2-5, with TRBD1 matching 8 junction bases. Sequenced input: peripheral blood. CDR3 region: CASSGDRGRGLGETQYF. Read as DNA, the sequence is TGTGCCAGCAGTGGTGACAGGGGTAGGGGGTTAGGGGAGACCCAGTACTTC.